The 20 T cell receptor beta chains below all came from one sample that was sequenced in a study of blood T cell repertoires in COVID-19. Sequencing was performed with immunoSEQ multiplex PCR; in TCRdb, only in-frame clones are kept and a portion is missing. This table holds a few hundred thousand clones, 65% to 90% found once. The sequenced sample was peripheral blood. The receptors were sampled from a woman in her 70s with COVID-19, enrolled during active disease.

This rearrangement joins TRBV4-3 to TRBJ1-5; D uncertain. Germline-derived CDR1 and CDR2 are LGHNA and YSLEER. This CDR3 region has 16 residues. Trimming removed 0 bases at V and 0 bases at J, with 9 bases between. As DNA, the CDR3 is TGCGCCAGCAGCCAAGATGGAGGATTTAGCAATCAGCCCCAGCATTTT. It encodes CASSQDGGFSNQPQHF.

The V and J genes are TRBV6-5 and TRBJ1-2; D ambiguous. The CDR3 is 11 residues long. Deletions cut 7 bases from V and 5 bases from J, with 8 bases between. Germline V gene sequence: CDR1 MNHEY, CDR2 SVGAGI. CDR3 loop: CASKTGYGYTF. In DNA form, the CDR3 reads TGTGCCAGCAAGACGGGTTATGGCTACACCTTC.

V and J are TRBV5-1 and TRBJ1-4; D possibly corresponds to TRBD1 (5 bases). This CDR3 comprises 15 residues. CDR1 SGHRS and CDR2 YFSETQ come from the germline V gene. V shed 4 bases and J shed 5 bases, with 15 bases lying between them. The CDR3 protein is CASSLGPDSNEKLFF. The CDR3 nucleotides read TGCGCCAGCAGCCTGGGGCCGGACTCGAATGAAAAACTGTTTTTT. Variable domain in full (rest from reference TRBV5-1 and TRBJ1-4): KAGVTQTPRYLIKTRGQQVTLSCSPISGHRSVSWYQQTPGQGLQFLFEYFSETQRNKGNFPGRFSGRQFSNSRSEMNVSTLELGDSALYLCASSLGPDSNEKLFFGSGTQLSVL.

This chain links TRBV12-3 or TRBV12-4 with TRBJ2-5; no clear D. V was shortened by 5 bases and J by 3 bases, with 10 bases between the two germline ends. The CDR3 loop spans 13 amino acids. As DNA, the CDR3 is TGTGCCAGCAGTCCCTTATCGGAAGAGACCCAGTACTTC. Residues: CASSPLSEETQYF.

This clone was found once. The CDR3 nucleotides read TGTGCCAGCAGCTTAGGTGGGGCAGGTTATAGCAATCAGCCCCAGCATTTT. Translated, it gives CASSLGGAGYSNQPQHF. The genes are TRBV7-9 and TRBJ1-5; weak D call: TRBD1 (5 bases). Germline V gives CDR1 SEHNR, CDR2 FQNEAQ (reference sequence). Between the trimmed V and J ends, which lost 1 base and 0 bases, there was a span of 13 bases. This CDR3 is 17 amino acids long. The variable domain in full, with the rest retrieved from reference TRBV7-9 and TRBJ1-5, is DTGVSQNPRHKITKRGQNVTFRCDPISEHNRLYWYRQTLGQGPEFLTYFQNEAQLEKSRLLSDRFSAERPKGSFSTLEIQRTEQGDSAMYLCASSLGGAGYSNQPQHFGDGTRLSIL.

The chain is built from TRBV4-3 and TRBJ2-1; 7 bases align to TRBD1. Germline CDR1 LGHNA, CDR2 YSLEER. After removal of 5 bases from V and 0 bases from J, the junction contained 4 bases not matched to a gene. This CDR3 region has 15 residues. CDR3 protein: CASSGDRASYNEQFF. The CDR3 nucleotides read TGCGCCAGCAGCGGCGACAGGGCCTCCTACAATGAGCAGTTCTTC.

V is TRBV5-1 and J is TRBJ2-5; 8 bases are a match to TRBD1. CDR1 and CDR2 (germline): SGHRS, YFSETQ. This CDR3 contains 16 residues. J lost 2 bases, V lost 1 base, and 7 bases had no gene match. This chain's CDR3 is CASSLTGGRSQETQYF. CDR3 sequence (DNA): TGCGCCAGCAGCTTGACAGGGGGGAGGTCACAAGAGACCCAGTACTTC. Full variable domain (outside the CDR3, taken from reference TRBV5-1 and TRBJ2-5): KAGVTQTPRYLIKTRGQQVTLSCSPISGHRSVSWYQQTPGQGLQFLFEYFSETQRNKGNFPGRFSGRQFSNSRSEMNVSTLELGDSALYLCASSLTGGRSQETQYFGPGTRLLVL.

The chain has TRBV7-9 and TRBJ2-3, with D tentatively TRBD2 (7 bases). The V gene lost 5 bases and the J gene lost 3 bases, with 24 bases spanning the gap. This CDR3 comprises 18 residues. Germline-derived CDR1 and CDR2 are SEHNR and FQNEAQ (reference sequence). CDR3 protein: CASSPEGGSGLGTDTQYF. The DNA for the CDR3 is TGTGCCAGCAGCCCCGAGGGGGGGAGCGGGCTGGGTACAGATACGCAGTATTTT.

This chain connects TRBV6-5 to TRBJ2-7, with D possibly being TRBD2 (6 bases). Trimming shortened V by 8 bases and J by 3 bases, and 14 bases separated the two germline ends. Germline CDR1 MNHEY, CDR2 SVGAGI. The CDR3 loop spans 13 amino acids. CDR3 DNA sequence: TGTGCCAGCCGTTGGGAGGCCAACTACGAGCAGTACTTC. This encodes CASRWEANYEQYF.

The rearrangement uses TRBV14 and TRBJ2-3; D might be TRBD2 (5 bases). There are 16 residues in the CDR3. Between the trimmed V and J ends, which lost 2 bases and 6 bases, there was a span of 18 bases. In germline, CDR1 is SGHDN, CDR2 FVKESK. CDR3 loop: CASSQRRNLPFDTQYF. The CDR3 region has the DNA TGTGCCAGCAGCCAACGGAGGAACCTCCCGTTTGATACGCAGTATTTT.

This chain's CDR3 is CASSQTRGVAGNTIYF. The DNA for the CDR3 is TGTGCCAGCAGCCAGACCCGGGGGGTAGCTGGAAACACCATATATTTT. V and J are TRBV3-1 (or the pseudogene TRBV3-2) and TRBJ1-3; a weak D match, TRBD1 (5 bases). V was clipped by 3 bases and J by 2 bases, with 14 bases between them. CDR1 LGHDT and CDR2 YNNKEL come from the germline V gene (reference sequence). The CDR3 sequence is 16 residues long.

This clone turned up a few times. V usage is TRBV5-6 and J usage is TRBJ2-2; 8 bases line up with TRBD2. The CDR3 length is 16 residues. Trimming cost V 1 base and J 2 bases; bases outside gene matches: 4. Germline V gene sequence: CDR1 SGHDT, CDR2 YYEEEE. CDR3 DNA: TGTGCCAGCAGCTTGAGGAGCGGGAGTAACACCGGGGAGCTGTTTTTT. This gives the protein CASSLRSGSNTGELFF.

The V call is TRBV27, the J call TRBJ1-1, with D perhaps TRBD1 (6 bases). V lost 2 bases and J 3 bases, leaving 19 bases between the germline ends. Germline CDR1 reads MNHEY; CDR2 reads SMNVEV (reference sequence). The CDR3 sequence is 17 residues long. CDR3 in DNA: TGTGCCAGCAGTTTAGGGGGCCCAGGGAGAGGACACACTGAAGCTTTCTTT. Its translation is CASSLGGPGRGHTEAFF.

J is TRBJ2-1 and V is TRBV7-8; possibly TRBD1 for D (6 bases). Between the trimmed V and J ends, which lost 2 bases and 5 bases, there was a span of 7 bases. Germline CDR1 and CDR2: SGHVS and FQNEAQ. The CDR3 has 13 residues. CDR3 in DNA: TGTGCCAGCAGCTTACAGGGGAACAATGAGCAGTTCTTC. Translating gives CASSLQGNNEQFF.

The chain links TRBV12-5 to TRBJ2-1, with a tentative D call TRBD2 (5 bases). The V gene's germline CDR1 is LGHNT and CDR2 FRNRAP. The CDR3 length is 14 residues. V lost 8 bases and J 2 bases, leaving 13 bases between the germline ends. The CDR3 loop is CASSTSGPYNEQFF. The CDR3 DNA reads TGTGCTAGTAGCACCAGCGGACCCTACAATGAGCAGTTCTTC.

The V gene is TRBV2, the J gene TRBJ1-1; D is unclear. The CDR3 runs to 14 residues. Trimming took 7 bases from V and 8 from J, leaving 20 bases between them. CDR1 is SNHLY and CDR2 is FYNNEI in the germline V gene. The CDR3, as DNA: TGTGCCAGCACTCGACTGAGAGCGGAGACCGAAGCTTTCTTT. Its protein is CASTRLRAETEAFF.

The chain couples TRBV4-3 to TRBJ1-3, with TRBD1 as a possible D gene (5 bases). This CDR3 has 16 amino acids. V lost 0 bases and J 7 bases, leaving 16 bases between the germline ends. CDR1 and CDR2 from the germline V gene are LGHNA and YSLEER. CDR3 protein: CASSQDLGGMVNTIYF. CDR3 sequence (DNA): TGCGCCAGCAGCCAAGATCTGGGGGGGATGGTGAACACCATATATTTT.

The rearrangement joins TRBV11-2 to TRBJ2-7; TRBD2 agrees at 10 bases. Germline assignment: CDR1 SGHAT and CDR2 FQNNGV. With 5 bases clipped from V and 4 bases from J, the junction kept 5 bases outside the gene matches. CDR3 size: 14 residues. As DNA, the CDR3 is TGTGCCAGCAGCCCTAAGCGGGAGGGTTACGAGCAGTACTTC. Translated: CASSPKREGYEQYF.

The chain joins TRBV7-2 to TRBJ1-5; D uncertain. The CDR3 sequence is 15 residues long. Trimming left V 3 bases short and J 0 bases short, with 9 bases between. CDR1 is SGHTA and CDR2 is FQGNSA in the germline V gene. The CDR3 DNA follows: TGTGCCAGCAGCTTGAGTTCCGATAGCAATCAGCCCCAGCATTTT. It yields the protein CASSLSSDSNQPQHF. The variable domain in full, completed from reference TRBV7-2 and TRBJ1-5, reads GAGVSQSPSNKVTEKGKDVELRCDPISGHTALYWYRQSLGQGLEFLIYFQGNSAPDKSGLPSDRFSAERTGGSVSTLTIQRTQQEDSAVYLCASSLSSDSNQPQHFGDGTRLSIL.

The CDR3 is CASSRPLSDTDYTF. The CDR3 DNA sequence: TGTGCCAGCAGCCGGCCTCTTTCGGACACTGACTACACCTTC. V is TRBV14 and J is TRBJ1-2; tentative D call: TRBD1 (5 bases). Germline-derived CDR1 and CDR2 are SGHDN and FVKESK. The CDR3 extends over 14 amino acids. Trimming stripped 4 bases from V and 10 bases from J, with 19 bases between.